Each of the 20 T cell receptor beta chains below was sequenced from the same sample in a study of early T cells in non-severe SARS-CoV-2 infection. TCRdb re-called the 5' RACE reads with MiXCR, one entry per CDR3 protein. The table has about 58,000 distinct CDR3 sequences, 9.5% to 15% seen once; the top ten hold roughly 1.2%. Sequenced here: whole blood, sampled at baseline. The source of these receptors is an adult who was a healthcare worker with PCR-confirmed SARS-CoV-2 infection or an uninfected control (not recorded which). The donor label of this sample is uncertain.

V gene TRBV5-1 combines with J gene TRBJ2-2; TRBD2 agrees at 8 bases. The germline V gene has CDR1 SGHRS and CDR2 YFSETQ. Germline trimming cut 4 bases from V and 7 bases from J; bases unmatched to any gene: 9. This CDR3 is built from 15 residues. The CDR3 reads CASSAQRGPSGELFF. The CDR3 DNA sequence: TGCGCCAGCAGCGCCCAGCGGGGGCCAAGCGGGGAGCTGTTTTTT.

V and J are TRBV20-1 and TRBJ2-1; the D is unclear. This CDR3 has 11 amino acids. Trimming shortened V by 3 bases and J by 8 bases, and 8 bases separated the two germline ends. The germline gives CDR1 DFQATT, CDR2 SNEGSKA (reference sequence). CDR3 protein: CSASTGYEQFF. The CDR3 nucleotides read TGCAGTGCTAGTACGGGTTATGAGCAGTTCTTC.

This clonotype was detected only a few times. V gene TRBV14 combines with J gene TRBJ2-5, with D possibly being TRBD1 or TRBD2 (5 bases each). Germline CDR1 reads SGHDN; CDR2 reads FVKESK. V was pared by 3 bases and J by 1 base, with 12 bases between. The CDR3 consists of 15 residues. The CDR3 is CASSQIGTAQETQYF. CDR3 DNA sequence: TGTGCCAGCAGCCAGATTGGGACGGCCCAAGAGACCCAGTACTTC.

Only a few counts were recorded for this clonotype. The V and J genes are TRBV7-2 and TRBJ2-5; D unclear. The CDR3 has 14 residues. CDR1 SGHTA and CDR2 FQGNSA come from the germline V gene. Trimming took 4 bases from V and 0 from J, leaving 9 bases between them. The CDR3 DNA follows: TGTGCCAGCAGCTCACCAGGAAACCAAGAGACCCAGTACTTC. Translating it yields CASSSPGNQETQYF.

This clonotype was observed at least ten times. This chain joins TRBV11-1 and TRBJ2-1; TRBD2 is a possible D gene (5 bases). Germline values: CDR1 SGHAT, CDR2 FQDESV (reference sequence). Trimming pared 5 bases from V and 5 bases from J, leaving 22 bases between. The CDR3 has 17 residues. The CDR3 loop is CASSRPGYGGRDNEQFF. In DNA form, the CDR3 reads TGTGCCAGCAGCCGACCGGGGTACGGCGGGCGGGACAATGAGCAGTTCTTC.

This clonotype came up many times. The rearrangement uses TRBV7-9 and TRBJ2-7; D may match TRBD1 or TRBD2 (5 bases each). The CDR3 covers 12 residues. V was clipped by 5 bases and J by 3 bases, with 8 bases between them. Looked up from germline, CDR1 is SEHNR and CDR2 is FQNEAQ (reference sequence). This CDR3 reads CASSLGDYEQYV. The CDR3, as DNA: TGTGCCAGCAGCCTGGGGGACTACGAGCAGTACGTC.

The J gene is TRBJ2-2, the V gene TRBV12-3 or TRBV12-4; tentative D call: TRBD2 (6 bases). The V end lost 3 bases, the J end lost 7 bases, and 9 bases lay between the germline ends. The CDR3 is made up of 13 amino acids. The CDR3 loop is CASSFGGIGELFF. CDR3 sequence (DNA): TGTGCCAGCAGTTTCGGGGGAATCGGGGAGCTGTTTTTT.

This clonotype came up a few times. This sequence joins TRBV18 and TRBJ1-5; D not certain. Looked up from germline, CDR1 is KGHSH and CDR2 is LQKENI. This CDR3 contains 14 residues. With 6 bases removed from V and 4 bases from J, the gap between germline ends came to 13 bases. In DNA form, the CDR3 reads TGTGCCAGCTCTTCAAAACAAGGAAATCAGCCCCAGCATTTT. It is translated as CASSSKQGNQPQHF.

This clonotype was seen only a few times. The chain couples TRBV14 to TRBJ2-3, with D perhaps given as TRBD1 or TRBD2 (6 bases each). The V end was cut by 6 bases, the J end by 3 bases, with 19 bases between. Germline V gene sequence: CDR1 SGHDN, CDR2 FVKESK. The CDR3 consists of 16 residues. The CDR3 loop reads CASSRERGRWTDTQYF. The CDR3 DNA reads TGTGCCAGCAGTCGGGAAAGGGGGAGGTGGACAGATACGCAGTATTTT.

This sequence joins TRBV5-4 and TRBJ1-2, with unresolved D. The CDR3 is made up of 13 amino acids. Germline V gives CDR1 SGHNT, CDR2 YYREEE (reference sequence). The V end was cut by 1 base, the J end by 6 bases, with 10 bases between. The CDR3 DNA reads TGTGCCAGCAGCTTGAACTCTCGGCATGGCTACACCTTC. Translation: CASSLNSRHGYTF.

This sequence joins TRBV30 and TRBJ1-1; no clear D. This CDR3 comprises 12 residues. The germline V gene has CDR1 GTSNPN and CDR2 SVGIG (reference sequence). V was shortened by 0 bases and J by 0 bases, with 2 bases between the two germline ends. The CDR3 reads CAWSVLNTEAFF. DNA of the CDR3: TGTGCCTGGAGTGTACTGAACACTGAAGCTTTCTTT.

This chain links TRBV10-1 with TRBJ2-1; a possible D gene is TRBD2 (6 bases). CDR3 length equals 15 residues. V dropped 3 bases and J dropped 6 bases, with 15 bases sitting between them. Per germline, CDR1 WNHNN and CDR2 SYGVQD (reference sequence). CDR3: CASSEPRRGGNEQFF. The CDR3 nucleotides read TGCGCCAGCAGTGAACCCCGGCGGGGAGGCAATGAGCAGTTCTTC.

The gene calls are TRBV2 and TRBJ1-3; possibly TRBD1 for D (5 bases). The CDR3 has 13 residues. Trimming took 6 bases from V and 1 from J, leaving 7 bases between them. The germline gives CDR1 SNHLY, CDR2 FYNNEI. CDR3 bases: TGTGCCAGCAGACACAGGTCTGGAAACACCATATATTTT. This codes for CASRHRSGNTIYF.

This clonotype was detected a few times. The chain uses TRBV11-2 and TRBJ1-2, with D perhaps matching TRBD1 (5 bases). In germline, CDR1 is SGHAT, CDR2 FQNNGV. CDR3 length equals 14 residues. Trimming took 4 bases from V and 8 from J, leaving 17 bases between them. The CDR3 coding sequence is TGTGCCAGCAGCTCCGAAGTGGGTAGGGGAGGCTACACCTTC. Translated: CASSSEVGRGGYTF. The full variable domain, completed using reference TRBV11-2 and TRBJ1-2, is EAGVAQSPRYKIIEKRQSVAFWCNPISGHATLYWYQQILGQGPKLLIQFQNNGVVDDSQLPKDRFSAERLKGVDSTLKIQPAKLEDSAVYLCASSSEVGRGGYTFGSGTRLTVV.

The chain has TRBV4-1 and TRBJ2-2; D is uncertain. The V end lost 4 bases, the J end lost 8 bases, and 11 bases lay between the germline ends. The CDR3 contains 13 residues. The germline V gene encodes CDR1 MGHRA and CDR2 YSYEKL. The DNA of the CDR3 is TGCGCCAGCAGCCTTGCGTCTTTTGGGGAGCTGTTTTTT. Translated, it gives CASSLASFGELFF.

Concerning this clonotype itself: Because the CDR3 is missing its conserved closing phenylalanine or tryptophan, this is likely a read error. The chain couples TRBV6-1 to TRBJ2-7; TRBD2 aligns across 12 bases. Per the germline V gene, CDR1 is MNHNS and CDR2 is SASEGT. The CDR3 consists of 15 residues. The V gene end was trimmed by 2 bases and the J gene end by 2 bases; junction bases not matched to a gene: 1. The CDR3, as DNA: TGTGCCAGCAGTGAACTAGCGGGGGGGCCCTACGAGCAGTACGCC. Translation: CASSELAGGPYEQYA.

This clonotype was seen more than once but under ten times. CDR3 DNA: TGTGCCAGCATCTCGCCCCTCGAGCAGTACGTC. It is translated as CASISPLEQYV. The V and J genes are TRBV6-5 and TRBJ2-7; D gene uncertain. The CDR3 loop spans 11 amino acids. Per the germline V gene, CDR1 is MNHEY and CDR2 is SVGAGI. Trimming pared 7 bases from V and 6 bases from J, leaving 10 bases between.

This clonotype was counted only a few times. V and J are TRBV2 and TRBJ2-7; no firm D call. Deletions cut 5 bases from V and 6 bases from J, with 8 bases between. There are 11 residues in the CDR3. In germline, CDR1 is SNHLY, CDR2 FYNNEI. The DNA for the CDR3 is TGTGCCAGCAGTAACAGAGGCGAGCAGTACGTC. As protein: CASSNRGEQYV.

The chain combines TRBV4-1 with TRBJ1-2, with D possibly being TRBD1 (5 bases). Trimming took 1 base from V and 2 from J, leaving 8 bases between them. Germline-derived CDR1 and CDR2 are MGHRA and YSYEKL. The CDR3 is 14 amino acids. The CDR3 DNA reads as TGCGCCAGCAGCCAAGTCGGGGGGAACTATGGCTACACCTTC. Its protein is CASSQVGGNYGYTF.

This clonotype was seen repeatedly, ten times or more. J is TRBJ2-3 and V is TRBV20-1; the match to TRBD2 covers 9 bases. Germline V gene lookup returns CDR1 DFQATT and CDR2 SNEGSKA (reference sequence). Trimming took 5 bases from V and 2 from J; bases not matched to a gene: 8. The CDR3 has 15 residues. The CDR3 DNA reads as TGCAGTGCTTTAGTAGCGGGGGCCTACACAGATACGCAGTATTTT. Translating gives CSALVAGAYTDTQYF.